The sequence of this TCR beta chain was determined in a study of T cells in Graves' hyperthyroidism and ophthalmopathy. Template material for amplifying TCR beta CDR3 regions consisted of RNA transcripts. HTBI primers were the set used in a first-round RT-PCR of the TCR CDR3. TCRdb reanalysed the multiplex PCR reads using MiXCR and keeps one entry per CDR3 protein. The sample lists 500,000 to 550,000 distinct CDR3 sequences, roughly 20% seen once, with less than 30% in the top ten. In its sample, this clonotype was seen many times. The CDR3 spans 17 residues. With V trimmed by 5 bases and J by 3 bases, 10 bases remained unmatched. CDR1 is LNHDA and CDR2 is SQIVND in the germline V gene (reference sequence).

This clonotype was sampled from a man aged 18 to 29 with Graves' hyperthyroidism. Input material: blood. V usage is TRBV19 and J usage is TRBJ2-2; 9 nucleotides agree with TRBD1. CDR3 DNA sequence: TGTGCCAGTAGTTCGAGGGACAGGGCACCGTACACCGGGGAGCTGTTTTTT. It specifies CASSSRDRAPYTGELFF.